This TCR beta chain comes out of a study of regulatory T cells in long-lasting Graves disease. Documented time point: newly diagnosed GD, antithyroid drugs for less than 3 months. There was RNA extracted from PBMCs, and the TCR library was made from it. This clonotype was seen at least ten times. Through Arm-PCR of CDR3 regions and iRepertoire HTBI primers, TCR beta libraries were built. One entry per CDR3 protein results from TCRdb running MiXCR on the multiplex PCR reads. The sample has just over 600,000 distinct CDR3 sequences, approximately 15% seen once. The CDR3 is made up of 16 amino acids. Looked up from germline, CDR1 is MDHEN and CDR2 is SYDVKM. The V and J ends lost 2 bases and 3 bases respectively, with 14 bases between them. A further study also used this sample, focusing on T cells in Graves' hyperthyroidism and ophthalmopathy. Turning to that study: First-round RT-PCR of the TCR CDR3 relied on the HTBI primer set.

This TCR was sampled from a woman in her twenties or thirties with Graves disease. Specimen: peripheral blood mononuclear cells (PBMCs), collected at new diagnosis, from a patient treated with antithyroid drugs. The chain couples TRBV28 to TRBJ1-3, with D possibly matching TRBD1 (5 bases). The CDR3 region has the DNA TGTGCCAGCAGTTTACGAAGGGGCGCAAGTGGAAACACCATATATTTT. It encodes CASSLRRGASGNTIYF.